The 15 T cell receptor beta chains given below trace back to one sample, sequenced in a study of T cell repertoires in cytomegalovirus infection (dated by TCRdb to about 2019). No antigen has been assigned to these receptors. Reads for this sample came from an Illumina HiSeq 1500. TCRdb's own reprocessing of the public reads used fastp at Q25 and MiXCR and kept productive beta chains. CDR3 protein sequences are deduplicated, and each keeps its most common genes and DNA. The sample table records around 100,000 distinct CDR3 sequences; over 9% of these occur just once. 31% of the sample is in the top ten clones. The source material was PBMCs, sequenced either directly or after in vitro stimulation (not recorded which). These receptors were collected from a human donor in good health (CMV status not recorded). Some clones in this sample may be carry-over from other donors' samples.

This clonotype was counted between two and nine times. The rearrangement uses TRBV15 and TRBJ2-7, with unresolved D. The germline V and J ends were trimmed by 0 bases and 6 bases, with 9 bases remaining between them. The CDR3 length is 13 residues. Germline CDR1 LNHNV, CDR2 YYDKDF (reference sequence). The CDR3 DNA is TGTGCCACCAGCAGAGATTTGGCTTCCGAGCAGTACGTC. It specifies CATSRDLASEQYV.

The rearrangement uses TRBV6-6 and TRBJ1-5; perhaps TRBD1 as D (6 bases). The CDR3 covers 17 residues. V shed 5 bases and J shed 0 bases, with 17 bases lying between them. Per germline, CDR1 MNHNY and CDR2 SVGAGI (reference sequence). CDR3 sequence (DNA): TGTGCCAGCAGTGACCCTCGGGACACCTATAGCAATCAGCCCCAGCATTTT. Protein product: CASSDPRDTYSNQPQHF.

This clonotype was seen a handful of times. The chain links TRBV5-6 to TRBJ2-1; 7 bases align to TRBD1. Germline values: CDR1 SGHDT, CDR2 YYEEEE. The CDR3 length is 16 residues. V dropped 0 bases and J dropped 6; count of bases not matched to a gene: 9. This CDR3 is CASSLGAFGTVNEQFF. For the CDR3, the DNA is TGTGCCAGCAGCTTGGGGGCTTTCGGGACAGTCAATGAGCAGTTCTTC.

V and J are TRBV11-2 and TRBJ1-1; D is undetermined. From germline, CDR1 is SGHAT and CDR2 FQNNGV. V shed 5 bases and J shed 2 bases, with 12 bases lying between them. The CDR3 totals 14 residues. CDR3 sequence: CASSVHWGNTEAFF. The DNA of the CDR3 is TGTGCCAGCAGCGTGCATTGGGGTAACACTGAAGCTTTCTTT.

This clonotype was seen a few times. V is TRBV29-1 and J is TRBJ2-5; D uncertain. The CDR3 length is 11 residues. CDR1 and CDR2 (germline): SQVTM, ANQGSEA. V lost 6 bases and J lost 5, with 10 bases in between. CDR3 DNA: TGCAGCGTAGATGCGTGGGAGACCCAGTACTTC. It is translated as CSVDAWETQYF.

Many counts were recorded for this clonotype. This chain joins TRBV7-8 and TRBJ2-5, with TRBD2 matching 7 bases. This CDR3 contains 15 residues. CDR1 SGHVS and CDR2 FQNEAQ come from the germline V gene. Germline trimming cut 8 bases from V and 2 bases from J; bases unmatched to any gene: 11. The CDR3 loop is CASQRGGRGQETQYF. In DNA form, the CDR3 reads TGTGCCAGCCAACGTGGCGGGAGAGGGCAAGAGACCCAGTACTTC.

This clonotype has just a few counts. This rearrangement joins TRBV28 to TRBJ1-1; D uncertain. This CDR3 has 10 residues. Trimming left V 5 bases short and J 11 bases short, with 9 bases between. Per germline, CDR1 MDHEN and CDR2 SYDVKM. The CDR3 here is CASSQRTAFF. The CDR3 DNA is TGTGCCAGCAGTCAGAGGACGGCTTTCTTT.

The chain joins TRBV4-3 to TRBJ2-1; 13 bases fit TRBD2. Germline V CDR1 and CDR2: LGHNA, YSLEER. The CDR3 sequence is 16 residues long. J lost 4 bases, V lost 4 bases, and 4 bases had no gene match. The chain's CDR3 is CASSRGTSGEYNEQFF. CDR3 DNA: TGCGCCAGCAGCCGAGGGACTAGCGGGGAATACAATGAGCAGTTCTTC.

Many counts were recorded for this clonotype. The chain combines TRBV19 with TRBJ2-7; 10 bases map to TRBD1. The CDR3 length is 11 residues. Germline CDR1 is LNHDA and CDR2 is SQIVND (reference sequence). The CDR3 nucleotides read TGTGACGGGACAGGGGCCTACGAGCAGTACTTC. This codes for CDGTGAYEQYF.

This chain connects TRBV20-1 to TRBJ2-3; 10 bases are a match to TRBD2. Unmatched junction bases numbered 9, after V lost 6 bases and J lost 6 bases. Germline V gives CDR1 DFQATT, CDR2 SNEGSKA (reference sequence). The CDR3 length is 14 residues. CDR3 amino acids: CSALPASGSDTQYF. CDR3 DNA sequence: TGCAGTGCCCTCCCGGCTAGCGGGAGTGATACGCAGTATTTT.

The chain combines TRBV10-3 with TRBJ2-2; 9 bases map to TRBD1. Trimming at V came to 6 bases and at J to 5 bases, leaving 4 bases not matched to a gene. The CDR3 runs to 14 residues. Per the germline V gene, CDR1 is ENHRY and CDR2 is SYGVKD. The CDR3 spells CAISGQGRTGELFF. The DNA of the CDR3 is TGTGCCATCAGCGGACAGGGGAGGACCGGGGAGCTGTTTTTT.

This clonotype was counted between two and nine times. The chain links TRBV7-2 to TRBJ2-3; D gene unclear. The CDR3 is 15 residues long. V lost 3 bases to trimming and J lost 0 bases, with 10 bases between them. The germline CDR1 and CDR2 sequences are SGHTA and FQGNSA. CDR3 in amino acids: CASSFGRRSTDTQYF. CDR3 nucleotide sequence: TGTGCCAGCAGCTTTGGCAGACGTAGCACAGATACGCAGTATTTT. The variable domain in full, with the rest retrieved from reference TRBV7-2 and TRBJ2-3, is GAGVSQSPSNKVTEKGKDVELRCDPISGHTALYWYRQSLGQGLEFLIYFQGNSAPDKSGLPSDRFSAERTGGSVSTLTIQRTQQEDSAVYLCASSFGRRSTDTQYFGPGTRLTVL.

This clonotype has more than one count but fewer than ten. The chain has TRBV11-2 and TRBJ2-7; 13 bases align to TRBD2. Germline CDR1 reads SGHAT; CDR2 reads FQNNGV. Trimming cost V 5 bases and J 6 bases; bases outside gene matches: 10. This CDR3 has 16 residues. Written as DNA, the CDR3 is TGTGCCAGCAGCAGGACTAGCGGGAGAGGGGACCGCGAGCAGTACGTC. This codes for CASSRTSGRGDREQYV.

The CDR3 coding sequence is TGCAGCGCCGAAGGGCAGGGGGCTCATGGCTACACCTTC. As protein: CSAEGQGAHGYTF. The V call is TRBV29-1, the J call TRBJ1-2; 8 bases are shared with TRBD1. The CDR3 runs 13 residues. Germline V gives CDR1 SQVTM, CDR2 ANQGSEA. V was clipped by 7 bases and J by 6 bases; unmatched bases: 10.

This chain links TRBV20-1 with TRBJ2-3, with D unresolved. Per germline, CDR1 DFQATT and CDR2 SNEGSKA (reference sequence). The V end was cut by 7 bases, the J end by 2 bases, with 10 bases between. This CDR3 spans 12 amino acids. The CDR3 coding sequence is TGCAGTGTCGGCAAGTACACAGATACGCAGTATTTT. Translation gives CSVGKYTDTQYF.